The 30 T cell receptor beta chains below were found in one sample sequenced in a study of CD8+ T cells in alopecia areata. Sequencing relied on a cDNA template that was reverse transcribed from extracted RNA. Sequenced by immunoSEQ multiplex PCR; TCRdb stores in-frame clones only, minus some. The sample includes 150,000 to 200,000 clones, roughly 60% of them seen just once. Treatment in this sample: oral pan-JAK inhibitor, 5-10 mg twice daily. Source: CD4+ T cells sorted from blood, taken at week 24, from a patient treated with tofacitinib. These receptors were taken from a human donor with alopecia areata.

The chain uses TRBV20-1 and TRBJ1-2; tentatively, D is TRBD1 (5 bases). V shed 6 bases and J shed 14 bases, with 19 bases lying between them. Germline loops: CDR1 DFQATT, CDR2 SNEGSKA (reference sequence). The CDR3 runs to 11 residues. CDR3 coding DNA: TGCAGTGCGCGGTGGGGGACGGGCGAAACCTTC. It translates to CSARWGTGETF.

This clone was detected a few times. This chain links TRBV19 with TRBJ2-1, with 7 bases that match TRBD2. The CDR3 length is 14 residues. With 9 bases clipped from V and 4 bases from J, the junction kept 9 bases outside the gene matches. In germline, CDR1 is LNHDA, CDR2 SQIVND (reference sequence). The CDR3 region is CASSDGRGYNEQFF. The DNA of the CDR3 is TGTGCCAGCTCTGACGGGCGGGGGTACAATGAGCAGTTCTTC.

The chain joins TRBV19 to TRBJ2-7; D ambiguous. The V end lost 4 bases, the J end lost 3 bases, and 10 bases lay between the germline ends. Germline CDR1 LNHDA, CDR2 SQIVND (reference sequence). The CDR3 contains 13 residues. CDR3 DNA sequence: TGTGCCAGTAGTAGTGTCGTAAGCTACGAGCAGTACTTC. It translates to CASSSVVSYEQYF.

This clone was seen a few times. This chain joins TRBV6-5 and TRBJ1-6; 7 bases fit TRBD1. The CDR3 consists of 14 residues. V shed 5 bases, J shed 5 bases, and the junction held 3 bases outside the gene matches. Germline V gene lookup returns CDR1 MNHEY and CDR2 SVGAGI. The CDR3 sequence: CASSGGTDNSPLHF. The CDR3 bases are TGTGCCAGCAGTGGCGGGACAGATAATTCACCCCTCCACTTT.

The V gene is TRBV29-1, the J gene TRBJ2-2, with TRBD2 matching 8 bases. CDR1 is SQVTM and CDR2 is ANQGSEA in the germline V gene. With 5 bases clipped from V and 8 bases from J, the junction kept 10 bases outside the gene matches. The length of the CDR3 is 14 residues. The chain's CDR3 is CSVPKGLVLGELFF. The CDR3 DNA is TGCAGCGTTCCCAAGGGACTAGTGTTGGGGGAGCTGTTTTTT.

The chain employs TRBV30 and TRBJ2-7, with 7 bases matching TRBD1. The germline V gene encodes CDR1 GTSNPN and CDR2 SVGIG (reference sequence). Unmatched junction bases numbered 7, after V lost 0 bases and J lost 5 bases. This CDR3 comprises 14 residues. CDR3 sequence (DNA): TGTGCCTGGAGTGTAATTTTAGGGACAGACGAGCAGTACTTC. Protein sequence: CAWSVILGTDEQYF.

This chain uses TRBV29-1 with TRBJ1-2, with D unclear. Germline loops: CDR1 SQVTM, CDR2 ANQGSEA. The CDR3 covers 11 residues. Trimming removed 8 bases from V and 8 bases from J, with 15 bases in between. The CDR3 sequence is CSTLNGEGYTF. The CDR3 coding sequence is TGCAGCACCCTAAACGGGGAGGGCTACACCTTC.

The chain recombines TRBV29-1 with TRBJ2-5, with D hard to call. The CDR3 runs to 12 residues. From germline, CDR1 is SQVTM and CDR2 ANQGSEA. Trimming took off 4 bases at V and 5 bases at J, with 11 bases between the two ends. The CDR3 bases are TGCAGCGTTGGGTTAATAGAGGAGACCCAGTACTTC. Protein product: CSVGLIEETQYF.

The J gene is TRBJ2-7, the V gene TRBV25-1; D not certain. Per the germline V gene, CDR1 is MGHDK and CDR2 is SYGVNS. V lost 6 bases and J 9 bases, leaving 12 bases between the germline ends. The CDR3 spans 11 residues. The CDR3 DNA reads TGTGCCAGCAGCTCGACCGTGGGGCAGTACTTC. Protein sequence: CASSSTVGQYF.

The chain links TRBV30 to TRBJ2-6; the match to TRBD1 covers 7 bases. Looked up from germline, CDR1 is GTSNPN and CDR2 is SVGIG (reference sequence). This CDR3 comprises 17 residues. Losses at the gene ends were 3 bases for V and 3 bases for J; bases not matched to a gene: 11. In DNA form, the CDR3 reads TGTGCCTGGAGGGGAACGACAGGGAACTTTGGGGCCAACGTCCTGACTTTC. This sequence encodes CAWRGTTGNFGANVLTF.

J is TRBJ2-1 and V is TRBV29-1; D ambiguous. Between the trimmed V and J ends, which lost 1 base and 8 bases, there was a span of 12 bases. The CDR3 spans 13 residues. The germline V gene has CDR1 SQVTM and CDR2 ANQGSEA. In nucleotides, the CDR3 is TGCAGCGTTGAAGCTAGGTGGGGTGATGAGCAGTTCTTC. Encoded protein: CSVEARWGDEQFF.

The table lists this clone with a few counts. A much larger clone is a single base away; this may be a read error. The chain carries TRBV7-2 and TRBJ1-5, with a weak D call TRBD1 (5 bases). The length of the CDR3 is 13 residues. CDR1 is SGHTA, CDR2 FQGNSA, per germline. Between the trimmed V and J ends, which lost 2 bases and 6 bases, there was a span of 8 bases. The CDR3 DNA follows: TGTGCCAGCAGCTTACAGGGCACTCAGCCCCAGCATTTT. The encoded protein is CASSLQGTQPQHF.

This clone was observed a handful of times. V and J are TRBV7-9 and TRBJ2-1; D unclear. With 1 base removed from V and 8 bases from J, the gap between germline ends came to 15 bases. Looked up from germline, CDR1 is SEHNR and CDR2 is FQNEAQ (reference sequence). CDR3 length equals 15 residues. The CDR3 loop reads CASSLVTGWFDEQFF. Written as DNA, the CDR3 is TGTGCCAGCAGCTTAGTAACCGGGTGGTTCGATGAGCAGTTCTTC.

This CDR3 reads CASSSPGVYGYTF. The CDR3 DNA is TGTGCCAGCAGCTCCCCGGGGGTTTATGGCTACACCTTC. The chain has TRBV9 and TRBJ1-2; TRBD1 might be the D (5 bases). The V end was cut by 4 bases, the J end by 5 bases, with 12 bases between. The germline CDR1 and CDR2 sequences are SGDLS and YYNGEE. The CDR3 consists of 13 residues.

This chain uses TRBV29-1 with TRBJ1-2; perhaps TRBD1 as D (6 bases). The CDR3 sequence is 11 residues long. CDR1 and CDR2 (germline): SQVTM, ANQGSEA. Trimming removed 6 bases from V and 4 bases from J, with 9 bases in between. CDR3 amino acids: CSVSQGYGYTF. The DNA for the CDR3 is TGCAGCGTCTCACAGGGCTATGGCTACACCTTC.

This rearrangement joins TRBV6-6 to TRBJ2-7, with a tentative D call TRBD1 (6 bases). Per germline, CDR1 MNHNY and CDR2 SVGAGI (reference sequence). The CDR3 sequence is 16 residues long. Trimming cost V 6 bases and J 3 bases, with 21 bases left between them. CDR3 DNA: TGTGCCAGCAGATCACCTCGGGACACAATGATCTACGAGCAGTACTTC. Encoded protein: CASRSPRDTMIYEQYF.

V gene TRBV7-2 combines with J gene TRBJ1-5; D is uncertain. Germline V gives CDR1 SGHTA, CDR2 FQGNSA. This CDR3 has 12 residues. Trimming took off 2 bases at V and 3 bases at J, with 2 bases between the two ends. CDR3 DNA: TGTGCCAGCAGCTTACCCAATCAGCCCCAGCATTTT. This gives the protein CASSLPNQPQHF.

The chain links TRBV6-1 to TRBJ1-6; D possibly corresponds to TRBD1 (5 bases). Germline V lookup: CDR1 MNHNS, CDR2 SASEGT. The CDR3 is 16 amino acids. V shed 2 bases and J shed 7 bases, with 15 bases lying between them. The CDR3 reads CASSEFGGIVNSPLHF. CDR3 sequence (DNA): TGTGCCAGCAGTGAATTCGGGGGTATAGTGAATTCACCCCTCCACTTT.

This rearrangement joins TRBV30 to TRBJ1-1; the D gene is possibly TRBD1 (6 bases). Trimming removed 5 bases at V and 0 bases at J, with 10 bases between. This CDR3 has 13 residues. Germline V gene lookup returns CDR1 GTSNPN and CDR2 SVGIG (reference sequence). CDR3 coding DNA: TGTGCCTGGGAGACAGGTATGAACACTGAAGCTTTCTTT. Translating it yields CAWETGMNTEAFF.

The table lists this clone with a few counts. This chain connects TRBV7-2 to TRBJ2-3, with D hard to call. V was clipped by 0 bases and J by 4 bases, with 11 bases between them. The germline V gene has CDR1 SGHTA and CDR2 FQGNSA. CDR3 size: 15 residues. CDR3 sequence: CASSLAANDPDTQYF. The CDR3 nucleotides read TGTGCCAGCAGCTTAGCGGCGAATGACCCAGATACGCAGTATTTT.

This sequence joins TRBV29-1 and TRBJ2-3, with 7 positions matching TRBD2. This CDR3 is built from 13 residues. Looked up from germline, CDR1 is SQVTM and CDR2 is ANQGSEA. Trimming at V came to 4 bases and at J to 5 bases, leaving 6 bases not matched to a gene. CDR3 sequence: CSVGSGRGDTQYF. The DNA of the CDR3 is TGCAGCGTTGGGTCAGGGAGGGGAGATACGCAGTATTTT.

The chain has TRBV27 and TRBJ1-6; no firm D call. CDR1 is MNHEY, CDR2 SMNVEV, per germline (reference sequence). V lost 5 bases and J lost 7, with 12 bases in between. The CDR3 covers 14 residues. CDR3 nucleotide sequence: TGTGCCAGCAGTGTTCGGCACAGCAATTCACCCCTCCACTTT. Protein sequence: CASSVRHSNSPLHF.

This chain uses TRBV5-1 with TRBJ2-2; D is unclear. The length of the CDR3 is 11 residues. Trimming removed 0 bases at V and 6 bases at J, with 0 bases between. Germline lookup yields CDR1 SGHRS and CDR2 YFSETQ. CDR3 residues: CASSLAGELFF. The DNA of the CDR3 is TGCGCCAGCAGCTTGGCCGGGGAGCTGTTTTTT.

V usage is TRBV9 and J usage is TRBJ2-2, with TRBD2 matching 10 bases. Germline CDR1 and CDR2: SGDLS and YYNGEE. V shed 4 bases, J shed 7 bases, and the junction held 13 bases outside the gene matches. CDR3 length: 17 amino acids. This CDR3 reads CASSTGPGTSVHGELFF. For the CDR3, the DNA is TGTGCCAGCAGCACAGGACCCGGGACTAGCGTTCACGGGGAGCTGTTTTTT.

The chain recombines TRBV7-2 with TRBJ1-1; D is unclear. V lost 5 bases to trimming and J lost 1 base, with 8 bases between them. CDR3 length: 13 amino acids. Germline V CDR1 and CDR2: SGHTA, FQGNSA. CDR3 loop: CASSRTGNTEAFF. CDR3 sequence (DNA): TGTGCCAGCAGCAGGACGGGGAACACTGAAGCTTTCTTT.

The chain combines TRBV5-6 with TRBJ1-2; possibly TRBD1 for D (6 bases). Germline V gene data show CDR1 as SGHDT and CDR2 as YYEEEE. The CDR3 is 16 amino acids. Trimming pared 7 bases from V and 4 bases from J, leaving 23 bases between. The CDR3 is CASRPWARGAAYGYTF. The CDR3 DNA reads TGTGCCAGCCGTCCCTGGGCGCGGGGGGCGGCCTATGGCTACACCTTC.

The chain carries TRBV19 and TRBJ2-2, with D possibly being TRBD1 (6 bases). Germline CDR1 reads LNHDA; CDR2 reads SQIVND (reference sequence). The CDR3 spans 13 residues. V shed 8 bases and J shed 5 bases, with 12 bases lying between them. CDR3 sequence: CASRLRGTGELFF. CDR3 bases: TGTGCCAGTCGACTCAGGGGAACCGGGGAGCTGTTTTTT.

This chain links TRBV25-1 with TRBJ1-6; D is perhaps TRBD1 (5 bases). Germline CDR1 and CDR2: MGHDK and SYGVNS. V lost 8 bases to trimming and J lost 7 bases, with 15 bases between them. CDR3 length: 14 residues. In DNA form, the CDR3 reads TGTGCCAGCGGCCTAGGAGGGGTCAATTCACCCCTCCACTTT. The encoded protein is CASGLGGVNSPLHF.

In its sample, this clone was seen once. The V gene is TRBV29-1, the J gene TRBJ2-3, with a weak D call TRBD2 (5 bases). There are 14 residues in the CDR3. The germline V and J ends were trimmed by 7 bases and 0 bases, with 14 bases remaining between them. Germline assignment: CDR1 SQVTM and CDR2 ANQGSEA. CDR3 residues: CSAASRTSTDTQYF. The CDR3 DNA reads as TGCAGCGCGGCTAGCCGGACGAGCACAGATACGCAGTATTTT.

Written as DNA, the CDR3 is TGTGCCAGCAGCCAAGCACTGATAGGTCGTGGAGCTTTCTTT. Its protein is CASSQALIGRGAFF. The chain links TRBV14 to TRBJ1-1; D not resolved. The germline V gene encodes CDR1 SGHDN and CDR2 FVKESK. The length of the CDR3 is 14 residues. The germline V and J ends were trimmed by 1 base and 10 bases, with 16 bases remaining between them.